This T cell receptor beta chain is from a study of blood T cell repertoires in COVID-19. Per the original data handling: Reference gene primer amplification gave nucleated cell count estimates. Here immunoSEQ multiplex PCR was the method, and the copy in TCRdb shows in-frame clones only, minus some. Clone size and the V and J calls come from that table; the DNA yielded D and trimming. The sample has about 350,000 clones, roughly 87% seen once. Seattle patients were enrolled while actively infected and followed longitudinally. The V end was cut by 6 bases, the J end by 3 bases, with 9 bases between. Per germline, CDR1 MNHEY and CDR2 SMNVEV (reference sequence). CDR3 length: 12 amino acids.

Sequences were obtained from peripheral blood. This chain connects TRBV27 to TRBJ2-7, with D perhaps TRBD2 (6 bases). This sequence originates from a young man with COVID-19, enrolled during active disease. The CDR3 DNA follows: TGTGCCAGCAGCCGGGGGATCTACGAGCAGTACTTC. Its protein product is CASSRGIYEQYF.